The 31 T cell receptor beta chains in this list originate from one sample, sequenced in a study of beta chain features in type 1 diabetes (dated by TCRdb to between 2018 and 2020). Library preparation used the immunoSEQ multiplex PCR assay. The High Capacity cDNA Reverse Transcription Kit was used to reverse transcribe all of the isolated RNA, meaning that expressed TCRB transcripts were what got sequenced. The immuneACCESS repertoire file appears here via TCRdb, limited to in-frame rearrangements. These files lack a portion of the clones; in checked studies, under half of the deficit traces to unresolved V genes, and the cause of the others is not known. The sample records hundreds of thousands of clones, 10% to 15% of which are singletons. The ten biggest clones cover more than 0.015% of the sample. The specimen sequenced was naive CD4+ T cells from blood. The cell subset or site label for this specimen denotes: true naive CD4+ T cells. The receptors were gathered from a young man in good health.

This chain joins TRBV7-2 and TRBJ1-1, with 7 bases lining up with TRBD1. V dropped 1 base and J dropped 5; count of bases not matched to a gene: 7. The CDR3 runs 15 residues. Germline lookup yields CDR1 SGHTA and CDR2 FQGNSA. This chain's CDR3 is CASSLVAGGRTEAFF. The CDR3 nucleotides read TGTGCCAGCAGCTTAGTTGCAGGGGGAAGGACTGAAGCTTTCTTT.

This clone occurred a few times. This chain links TRBV30 with TRBJ1-4; a weak D match, TRBD1 (5 bases). This CDR3 region has 13 residues. Germline values: CDR1 GTSNPN, CDR2 SVGIG (reference sequence). Trimming removed 4 bases at V and 2 bases at J, with 8 bases between. This CDR3 reads CAWTGGTNEKLFF. In DNA form, the CDR3 reads TGTGCCTGGACCGGGGGTACTAATGAAAAACTGTTTTTT.

The chain recombines TRBV25-1 with TRBJ2-1; unclear D gene. V gave up 2 bases and J gave up 5 bases, with 10 bases separating them. In germline, CDR1 is MGHDK, CDR2 SYGVNS. There are 14 residues in the CDR3. The CDR3 sequence: CASSEQLTNNEQFF. Here the CDR3 DNA reads TGTGCCAGCAGTGAACAACTGACAAACAATGAGCAGTTCTTC.

The gene calls are TRBV6-5 and TRBJ1-3; D may be TRBD1 (5 bases). Per germline, CDR1 MNHEY and CDR2 SVGAGI. The CDR3 loop spans 14 amino acids. V was clipped by 1 base and J by 4 bases, with 8 bases between them. The CDR3 region is CASSYWGRGNTIYF. CDR3 coding DNA: TGTGCCAGCAGTTACTGGGGCAGGGGAAACACCATATATTTT.

This clone appeared a few times. This rearrangement joins TRBV28 to TRBJ2-7; 8 bases line up with TRBD2. Germline-derived CDR1 and CDR2 are MDHEN and SYDVKM. There are 15 residues in the CDR3. The V gene end was trimmed by 2 bases and the J gene end by 3 bases; junction bases not matched to a gene: 6. CDR3 in amino acids: CASSLPNSGNYEQYF. The CDR3 DNA reads as TGTGCCAGCAGTTTACCCAATAGCGGGAACTACGAGCAGTACTTC.

The chain couples TRBV5-1 to TRBJ2-7; 10 bases agree with TRBD1. The length of the CDR3 is 14 residues. Germline V CDR1 and CDR2: SGHRS, YFSETQ. The J segment lost 5 bases and the V segment lost 5 bases, leaving 7 bases of the junction unmatched. The CDR3 here is CASSWRGQGNEQYF. DNA for the CDR3: TGCGCCAGCAGTTGGAGGGGACAGGGGAACGAGCAGTACTTC.

This clone was found a few times. The CDR3 loop is CAWSTGGHQQETQYF. As DNA, the CDR3 is TGTGCCTGGAGTACCGGGGGGCACCAGCAAGAGACCCAGTACTTC. The chain combines TRBV30 with TRBJ2-5, with a weak D call TRBD2 (7 bases). The V end was cut by 2 bases, the J end by 2 bases, with 15 bases between. This CDR3 contains 15 residues. Per germline, CDR1 GTSNPN and CDR2 SVGIG (reference sequence).

The table lists this clone with a few counts. V is TRBV27 and J is TRBJ1-2; a possible D gene is TRBD1 (5 bases). V lost 3 bases, J lost 8 bases, and 10 bases lay in between. From germline, CDR1 is MNHEY and CDR2 SMNVEV (reference sequence). CDR3 length equals 12 residues. The CDR3 bases are TGTGCCAGCAGTTTCGGGGGAAGGGGCTACACCTTC. Protein: CASSFGGRGYTF.

This clone has just a few counts. This sequence joins TRBV9 and TRBJ1-3, with D uncertain. The V gene's germline CDR1 is SGDLS and CDR2 YYNGEE. The germline V and J ends were trimmed by 2 bases and 0 bases, with 6 bases remaining between them. The CDR3 has 14 residues. The DNA of the CDR3 is TGTGCCAGCAGCGTTCACAGCTCTGGAAACACCATATATTTT. Encoded protein: CASSVHSSGNTIYF.

This clone was counted a few times. The chain carries TRBV7-2 and TRBJ1-6; TRBD1 agrees at 12 bases. The trim removed 6 bases at V and 10 bases at J, leaving 10 bases unmatched. The germline V gene has CDR1 SGHTA and CDR2 FQGNSA. CDR3 length equals 16 residues. The CDR3 region has the DNA TGTGCCAGCAGTCTTCTACCGGGACAGGGGGCATCACCCCTCCACTTT. Translated: CASSLLPGQGASPLHF.

This rearrangement joins TRBV28 to TRBJ1-1, with TRBD1 identical over 7 bases. The CDR3 sequence is 14 residues long. The trim removed 8 bases at V and 1 base at J, leaving 7 bases unmatched. Germline values: CDR1 MDHEN, CDR2 SYDVKM. CDR3: CASRQGPGNTEAFF. The CDR3 nucleotides read TGTGCCAGCCGACAGGGCCCGGGGAACACTGAAGCTTTCTTT.

The rearrangement uses TRBV2 and TRBJ1-2, with D perhaps TRBD1 (6 bases). The CDR3 is 16 amino acids. Germline CDR1 SNHLY, CDR2 FYNNEI. V was cut by 6 bases and J by 6 bases, with 23 bases left in between. The CDR3 DNA follows: TGTGCCAGCAGCGCTTTAGGACAGTCTGCCCTGGATGGCTACACCTTC. Translated: CASSALGQSALDGYTF. The whole variable domain, remainder taken from reference TRBV2 and TRBJ1-2, is EPEVTQTPSHQVTQMGQEVILRCVPISNHLYFYWYRQILGQKVEFLVSFYNNEISEKSEIFDDQFSVERPDGSNFTLKIRSTKLEDSAMYFCASSALGQSALDGYTFGSGTRLTVV.

This clone was picked up a small number of times. V usage is TRBV7-2 and J usage is TRBJ2-5, with 11 bases aligning to TRBD2. The CDR3 totals 18 residues. V shed 1 base and J 4 bases; nucleotides not matched to a gene: 11. The V gene's germline CDR1 is SGHTA and CDR2 FQGNSA. For the CDR3, the DNA is TGTGCCAGCAGCTTAGTGGCTAGCGGGGGGCGGTCGGTAGAGACCCAGTACTTC. Amino acid sequence: CASSLVASGGRSVETQYF.

This clone was counted between two and nine times. Other DNA sequences from this sample encode an identical CDR3 as well. V and J are TRBV5-1 and TRBJ2-3; TRBD1 aligns across 7 bases. This CDR3 contains 15 residues. Germline-derived CDR1 and CDR2 are SGHRS and YFSETQ. With V trimmed by 0 bases and J by 1 base, 2 bases remained unmatched. CDR3 coding DNA: TGCGCCAGCAGCTTGGGACAGGGCGGCACAGATACGCAGTATTTT. Encoded protein: CASSLGQGGTDTQYF.

J is TRBJ1-2 and V is TRBV5-4; 9 bases match TRBD1. V was clipped by 5 bases and J by 6 bases; unmatched bases: 8. CDR1 SGHNT and CDR2 YYREEE come from the germline V gene (reference sequence). The CDR3 runs to 14 residues. The CDR3 coding sequence is TGTGCCAGCAGAAACCGGGACAGGGTCGATGGCTACACCTTC. It is translated as CASRNRDRVDGYTF.

This clone has only a few counts. The rearrangement links TRBV25-1 to TRBJ2-1; tentative D call: TRBD2 (6 bases). The germline gives CDR1 MGHDK, CDR2 SYGVNS. The ends were cut back, 8 bases at V and 0 bases at J, with 11 bases in the middle. There are 14 residues in the CDR3. Here the CDR3 DNA reads TGTGCCAGCTCACGGGGGAGCTCCTACAATGAGCAGTTCTTC. This sequence encodes CASSRGSSYNEQFF.

This clone showed up just a few times. V and J are TRBV6-1 and TRBJ2-3, with 7 nucleotides matching TRBD2. Germline loops: CDR1 MNHNS, CDR2 SASEGT. V dropped 6 bases and J dropped 0; count of bases not matched to a gene: 3. The CDR3 consists of 14 residues. The CDR3 DNA is TGTGCCAGCAGGGGAGGGTTCAGCACAGATACGCAGTATTTT. Translation: CASRGGFSTDTQYF.

The V and J genes are TRBV5-1 and TRBJ1-5; D possibly corresponds to TRBD1 (6 bases). Per germline, CDR1 SGHRS and CDR2 YFSETQ. V was shortened by 3 bases and J by 7 bases, with 11 bases between the two germline ends. The CDR3 covers 13 residues. The CDR3 DNA reads TGCGCCAGCAGCTCTCTACAGGGACAGCCCCAGCATTTT. Translation gives CASSSLQGQPQHF.

The chain couples TRBV5-1 to TRBJ1-1; D call uncertain. The CDR3 is 14 residues long. V was shortened by 0 bases and J by 2 bases, with 8 bases between the two germline ends. CDR1 and CDR2 (germline): SGHRS, YFSETQ. CDR3 protein: CASSLDGGNTEAFF. In DNA form, the CDR3 reads TGCGCCAGCAGCTTGGACGGCGGAAACACTGAAGCTTTCTTT. The whole variable domain, remainder taken from reference TRBV5-1 and TRBJ1-1, is KAGVTQTPRYLIKTRGQQVTLSCSPISGHRSVSWYQQTPGQGLQFLFEYFSETQRNKGNFPGRFSGRQFSNSRSEMNVSTLELGDSALYLCASSLDGGNTEAFFGQGTRLTVV.

This clone has more than one count but fewer than ten. The J gene is TRBJ2-1, the V gene TRBV18; 8 nucleotides agree with TRBD1. V trimming: 8 bases; J trimming: 8 bases; junction bases outside the gene matches: 8. Germline lookup yields CDR1 KGHSH and CDR2 LQKENI. This CDR3 region has 13 residues. CDR3 sequence (DNA): TGTGCCAGCGTAGGACAGGGTGTGGATGAGCAGTTCTTC. It encodes CASVGQGVDEQFF.

The V gene is TRBV2, the J gene TRBJ2-1; a weak D match, TRBD2 (7 bases). Per the germline V gene, CDR1 is SNHLY and CDR2 is FYNNEI. The CDR3 length is 15 residues. V lost 8 bases and J 7 bases, leaving 21 bases between the germline ends. CDR3 residues: CASEREGGGRNEQFF. CDR3 in DNA: TGTGCCAGCGAGAGGGAGGGGGGGGGCCGAAATGAGCAGTTCTTC.

The CDR3 coding sequence is TGTGCCTGGGAGACAGTGAATGAGCAGTTCTTC. Translating gives CAWETVNEQFF. The J gene is TRBJ2-1, the V gene TRBV30, with D possibly matching TRBD1 (5 bases). The CDR3 runs to 11 residues. V was shortened by 5 bases and J by 7 bases, with 9 bases between the two germline ends. Per the germline V gene, CDR1 is GTSNPN and CDR2 is SVGIG (reference sequence).

The chain is built from TRBV19 and TRBJ2-2, with 11 bases fitting TRBD2. V dropped 7 bases and J dropped 4; count of bases not matched to a gene: 5. Germline CDR1 is LNHDA and CDR2 is SQIVND (reference sequence). This CDR3 is built from 15 residues. The CDR3 nucleotides are TGTGCCAGTAAAGCCGGGACTAGCGGCACCGGGGAGCTGTTTTTT. This translates into CASKAGTSGTGELFF. Combining the CDR3 with reference TRBV19 and TRBJ2-2 gives the whole variable domain DGGITQSPKYLFRKEGQNVTLSCEQNLNHDAMYWYRQDPGQGLRLIYYSQIVNDFQKGDIAEGYSVSREKKESFPLTVTSAQKNPTAFYLCASKAGTSGTGELFFGEGSRLTVL.

In its sample, this clone was seen many times. The genes are TRBV30 and TRBJ1-5, with 8 positions matching TRBD1. There are 13 residues in the CDR3. Germline V gene sequence: CDR1 GTSNPN, CDR2 SVGIG (reference sequence). V was clipped by 2 bases and J by 15 bases; unmatched bases: 12. This CDR3 is CAWSSGRRGQAHF. Written as DNA, the CDR3 is TGTGCCTGGAGTTCTGGCCGTAGGGGACAGGCGCATTTT.

The chain has TRBV15 and TRBJ2-7; D gene unclear. The V gene's germline CDR1 is LNHNV and CDR2 YYDKDF (reference sequence). This CDR3 spans 13 amino acids. Deletions cut 2 bases from V and 1 base from J, with 6 bases between. The CDR3 reads CATSRTQSYEQYF. In nucleotides, the CDR3 is TGTGCCACCAGCAGAACTCAATCCTACGAGCAGTACTTC. The whole variable domain, remainder taken from reference TRBV15 and TRBJ2-7, is DAMVIQNPRYQVTQFGKPVTLSCSQTLNHNVMYWYQQKSSQAPKLLFHYYDKDFNNEADTPDNFQSRRPNTSFCFLDIRSPGLGDTAMYLCATSRTQSYEQYFGPGTRLTVT.

The table lists this clone with a few counts. The chain employs TRBV4-3 and TRBJ2-5, with D hard to call. Between the trimmed V and J ends, which lost 1 base and 5 bases, there was a span of 14 bases. Looked up from germline, CDR1 is LGHNA and CDR2 is YSLEER. CDR3 length: 15 amino acids. CDR3 bases: TGCGCCAGCAGCCAAGGGATTACAGTCCACGAGACCCAGTACTTC. Its protein product is CASSQGITVHETQYF.

This clone occurred many times. This chain connects TRBV29-1 to TRBJ2-1; TRBD2 agrees at 8 bases. Germline V lookup: CDR1 SQVTM, CDR2 ANQGSEA. J gave up 1 base and V 6 bases, and 5 bases lay outside the gene matches. CDR3 length equals 14 residues. DNA of the CDR3: TGCAGCGTCCTCGGACTAGCTTCCTACAATGAGCAGTTCTTC. Amino acids: CSVLGLASYNEQFF.

DNA of the CDR3: TGTGCCAGCTCACCACTCGATTCGGGGGGTAGTGAAAAACTGTTTTTT. It encodes CASSPLDSGGSEKLFF. V usage is TRBV18 and J usage is TRBJ1-4; D perhaps matches TRBD1 (5 bases). CDR1 and CDR2 from the germline V gene are KGHSH and LQKENI. V shed 1 base and J shed 7 bases, with 16 bases lying between them. The CDR3 covers 16 residues.

The gene calls are TRBV11-2 and TRBJ2-3; D uncertain. V was clipped by 2 bases and J by 1 base, with 7 bases between them. This CDR3 region has 14 residues. CDR1 and CDR2 from the germline V gene are SGHAT and FQNNGV. The CDR3 bases are TGTGCCAGCAGCTTAAGTACAGGCACAGATACGCAGTATTTT. Translating it yields CASSLSTGTDTQYF.

The V call is TRBV11-2, the J call TRBJ2-3; TRBD2 matches 11 bases. V trimming: 6 bases; J trimming: 5 bases; junction bases outside the gene matches: 7. This CDR3 has 15 amino acids. In germline, CDR1 is SGHAT, CDR2 FQNNGV. This CDR3 is CASSRSGRAGDTQYF. In DNA, the CDR3 is TGTGCCAGCAGTCGTAGCGGGAGGGCCGGAGATACGCAGTATTTT.

This clone was observed a handful of times. The chain recombines TRBV6-1 with TRBJ2-7, with 11 bases matching TRBD2. From germline, CDR1 is MNHNS and CDR2 SASEGT. Trimming at V came to 5 bases and at J to 0 bases, leaving 3 bases not matched to a gene. The CDR3 covers 15 residues. The DNA of the CDR3 is TGTGCCAGCAGTCTAGCGGGGGGCAGCTCCTACGAGCAGTACTTC. Its protein is CASSLAGGSSYEQYF.